Given below is one T cell receptor beta chain in context. V shed 2 bases and J shed 0 bases, with 23 bases lying between them. Per germline, CDR1 GTSNPN and CDR2 SVGIG (reference sequence). The CDR3 consists of 19 residues. The record originates from a study of blood T cell repertoires in COVID-19. Study-wide context: Sites in the United States, Italy and Spain provided acute and convalescent COVID-19 samples.

The assay was immunoSEQ multiplex PCR, and TCRdb's table has in-frame clones only and misses some. The table has about 90,000 clones, over 60% seen once. The chain is built from TRBV30 and TRBJ1-5; D call uncertain. The source material was peripheral blood. This sequence was found in a man in his 70s with acute or convalescent COVID-19. In DNA form, the CDR3 reads TGTGCCTGGAGTAGACGTGGGAAGGAACGGGATTATAGCAATCAGCCCCAGCATTTT. Protein sequence: CAWSRRGKERDYSNQPQHF.